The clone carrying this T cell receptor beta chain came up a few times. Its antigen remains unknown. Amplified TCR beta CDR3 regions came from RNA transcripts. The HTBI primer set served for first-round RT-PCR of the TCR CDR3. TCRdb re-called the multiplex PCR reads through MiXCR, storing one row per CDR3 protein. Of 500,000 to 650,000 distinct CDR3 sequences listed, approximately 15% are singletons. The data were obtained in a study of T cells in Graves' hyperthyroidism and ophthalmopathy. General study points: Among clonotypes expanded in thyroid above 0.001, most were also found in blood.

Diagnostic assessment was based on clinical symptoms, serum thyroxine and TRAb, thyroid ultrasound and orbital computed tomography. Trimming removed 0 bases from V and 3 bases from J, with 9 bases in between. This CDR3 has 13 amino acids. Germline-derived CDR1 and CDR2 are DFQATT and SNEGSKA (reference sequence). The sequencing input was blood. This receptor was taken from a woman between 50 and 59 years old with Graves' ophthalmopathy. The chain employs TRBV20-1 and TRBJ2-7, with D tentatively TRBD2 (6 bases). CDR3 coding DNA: TGCAGTGCTAGAGATCCGACTAGCTACGAGCAGTACTTC. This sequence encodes CSARDPTSYEQYF.